The 25 T cell receptor beta chains reported below all come from one sample, sequenced in a study of CD8 T cells in Susac syndrome. Roughly 0.45 to 1 ug RNA was reverse transcribed with random hexamers. TCRdb reprocessed the immunoSEQ multiplex PCR reads with MiXCR, giving one entry per CDR3 protein. The sample has 120,000 or so distinct CDR3 sequences; roughly 94% are singletons. Sequenced input: CD8+ T cells from PBMCs. Source of these receptors: a human donor with Susac syndrome.

J is TRBJ2-5 and V is TRBV15; 11 nucleotides match TRBD1. Germline values: CDR1 LNHNV, CDR2 YYDKDF (reference sequence). V was pared by 5 bases and J by 5 bases, with 7 bases of the junction left unmatched. There are 15 residues in the CDR3. The CDR3: CATSGDRGTSETQYF. The CDR3 bases are TGTGCCACCAGCGGGGACAGGGGGACGTCGGAGACCCAGTACTTC.

The chain combines TRBV2 with TRBJ2-2; possible D gene TRBD1, 6 bases. Looked up from germline, CDR1 is SNHLY and CDR2 is FYNNEI. V was trimmed by 5 bases and J by 3 bases, leaving 13 bases between them. The CDR3 runs to 15 residues. The CDR3, as DNA: TGTGCCAGCAGTCAGGACAGTATGTACACCGGGGAGCTGTTTTTT. Protein sequence: CASSQDSMYTGELFF.

The rearrangement uses TRBV4-1 and TRBJ2-1; 7 positions agree with TRBD1. J was trimmed by 8 bases and V by 2 bases; bases with no gene match: 9. The CDR3 has 15 residues. Germline V gene sequence: CDR1 MGHRA, CDR2 YSYEKL. Here the CDR3 DNA reads TGCGCCAGCAGCCAAACGGACAGGCTGGGCGATGAGCAGTTCTTC. As protein: CASSQTDRLGDEQFF.

The chain combines TRBV20-1 with TRBJ2-7; 7 bases are a match to TRBD2. This CDR3 is built from 11 residues. Germline values: CDR1 DFQATT, CDR2 SNEGSKA (reference sequence). The junction had 4 bases not matched to a gene; V was cut back by 7 bases and J by 4 bases. CDR3 in amino acids: CSVGLGYEQYF. CDR3 DNA sequence: TGCAGTGTAGGACTAGGGTACGAGCAGTACTTC.

The chain combines TRBV2 with TRBJ2-3; D is unclear. Trimming pared 3 bases from V and 0 bases from J, leaving 1 base between. In germline, CDR1 is SNHLY, CDR2 FYNNEI. The CDR3 totals 12 residues. CDR3 sequence: CASSDSTDTQYF. The CDR3 DNA reads as TGTGCCAGCAGTGATAGCACAGATACGCAGTATTTT. Drawing the rest from reference TRBV2 and TRBJ2-3, the complete variable domain is EPEVTQTPSHQVTQMGQEVILRCVPISNHLYFYWYRQILGQKVEFLVSFYNNEISEKSEIFDDQFSVERPDGSNFTLKIRSTKLEDSAMYFCASSDSTDTQYFGPGTRLTVL.

The V call is TRBV19, the J call TRBJ1-6; D call uncertain. The CDR3 loop spans 16 amino acids. Germline V gene data show CDR1 as LNHDA and CDR2 as SQIVND (reference sequence). V shed 2 bases and J shed 0 bases, with 8 bases lying between them. The CDR3 DNA reads as TGTGCCAGTAGTATACTCGGAAGCTCCTATAATTCACCCCTCCACTTT. Translation gives CASSILGSSYNSPLHF.

The V call is TRBV20-1, the J call TRBJ1-2, with D unresolved. The V gene lost 0 bases and the J gene lost 6 bases, with 17 bases spanning the gap. The CDR3 has 15 residues. Germline V gene data show CDR1 as DFQATT and CDR2 as SNEGSKA (reference sequence). The CDR3 DNA is TGCAGTGCTAGAGATTCGAACAAGGGAATGGATGGCTACACCTTC. It yields the protein CSARDSNKGMDGYTF.

V is TRBV4-2 and J is TRBJ2-5, with TRBD2 as a possible D gene (5 bases). Germline V gene sequence: CDR1 LGHNA, CDR2 YNFKEQ. With 3 bases removed from V and 0 bases from J, the gap between germline ends came to 5 bases. The CDR3 runs 13 residues. CDR3 DNA sequence: TGTGCCAGCAGCCACGGGAACCAAGAGACCCAGTACTTC. It encodes CASSHGNQETQYF.

This clonotype occurred once. The CDR3 nucleotides are TGCGCCAGCAGCCAAGAGTGGCTGGGGGATTCGGGAAACGAGCAGTACTTC. It encodes CASSQEWLGDSGNEQYF. The J gene is TRBJ2-7, the V gene TRBV4-3, with D perhaps TRBD1 or TRBD2 (5 bases each). V lost 0 bases and J 5 bases, leaving 20 bases between the germline ends. Germline assignment: CDR1 LGHNA and CDR2 YSLEER. There are 17 residues in the CDR3.

This chain uses TRBV30 with TRBJ2-3; tentative D call: TRBD1 (6 bases). CDR1 and CDR2 (germline): GTSNPN, SVGIG (reference sequence). This CDR3 comprises 13 residues. The V end lost 2 bases, the J end lost 5 bases, and 11 bases lay between the germline ends. CDR3 sequence: CAWSNRGIDTQYF. The CDR3 nucleotides are TGTGCCTGGAGTAATAGGGGGATAGATACGCAGTATTTT.

The V call is TRBV19, the J call TRBJ2-1; no clear D. V lost 9 bases and J 0 bases, leaving 12 bases between the germline ends. Germline loops: CDR1 LNHDA, CDR2 SQIVND (reference sequence). This CDR3 comprises 14 residues. CDR3 nucleotides: TGTGCCAGCCGCGGACCCAGCTCCTACAATGAGCAGTTCTTC. This gives the protein CASRGPSSYNEQFF.

This chain joins TRBV3-1 and TRBJ2-3; D may be TRBD1 (6 bases). This CDR3 is built from 15 residues. The V gene lost 2 bases and the J gene lost 1 base, with 10 bases spanning the gap. The V gene's germline CDR1 is LGHDT and CDR2 YNNKEL (reference sequence). CDR3 region: CASSQTGIGTDTQYF. The CDR3 bases are TGTGCCAGCAGCCAAACAGGGATAGGCACAGATACGCAGTATTTT.

J is TRBJ2-3 and V is TRBV7-6; tentatively, D is TRBD2 (5 bases). Trimming took 4 bases from V and 0 from J, leaving 11 bases between them. CDR1 is SGHVS and CDR2 is FNYEAQ in the germline V gene. This CDR3 is 15 amino acids long. The CDR3 sequence is CASSSLRTSTDTQYF. CDR3 nucleotide sequence: TGTGCCAGCAGCTCGTTAAGGACTAGCACAGATACGCAGTATTTT.

V is TRBV29-1 and J is TRBJ2-1; D gene ambiguous. Germline loops: CDR1 SQVTM, CDR2 ANQGSEA. Trimming stripped 7 bases from V and 9 bases from J, with 13 bases between. The CDR3 runs to 11 residues. For the CDR3, the DNA is TGCAGCGGGCAGGTTGCTGGTGAGCAGTTCTTC. This sequence encodes CSGQVAGEQFF.

The V gene is TRBV9, the J gene TRBJ2-2; 11 bases are a match to TRBD2. This CDR3 is built from 16 residues. The junction had 7 bases not matched to a gene; V was cut back by 3 bases and J by 6 bases. The V gene's germline CDR1 is SGDLS and CDR2 YYNGEE. CDR3 amino acids: CASSGTSGGLAGELFF. The CDR3 DNA follows: TGTGCCAGCAGCGGAACTAGCGGGGGCCTTGCCGGGGAGCTGTTTTTT.

This chain joins TRBV30 and TRBJ1-5; D unresolved. The length of the CDR3 is 15 residues. Germline values: CDR1 GTSNPN, CDR2 SVGIG (reference sequence). Trimming removed 3 bases at V and 2 bases at J, with 14 bases between. CDR3 bases: TGTGCCTGGAGCCCAGACCTGGCGGGCAATCAGCCCCAGCATTTT. Translating it yields CAWSPDLAGNQPQHF.

The rearrangement uses TRBV2 and TRBJ2-7, with D possibly matching TRBD1 (6 bases). CDR3 size: 17 residues. Trimming cost V 1 base and J 0 bases, with 16 bases left between them. Germline V gene sequence: CDR1 SNHLY, CDR2 FYNNEI. The chain's CDR3 is CASSEGLGAGASYEQYF. CDR3 nucleotides: TGTGCCAGCAGTGAAGGTTTAGGGGCAGGGGCCTCCTACGAGCAGTACTTC.

This clonotype was seen a single time. The chain carries TRBV29-1 and TRBJ1-2; D may be TRBD1 (5 bases). The ends were cut back, 8 bases at V and 5 bases at J, with 15 bases in the middle. The CDR3 sequence is 12 residues long. CDR1 SQVTM and CDR2 ANQGSEA come from the germline V gene. CDR3 in DNA: TGCAGCTCCTCCGGGACGTCGTATGGCTACACCTTC. As protein: CSSSGTSYGYTF.

This chain uses TRBV15 with TRBJ2-7; TRBD2 agrees at 7 bases. CDR1 and CDR2 from the germline V gene are LNHNV and YYDKDF (reference sequence). The CDR3 spans 17 residues. Trimming cost V 1 base and J 5 bases; bases outside gene matches: 14. The CDR3 protein is CATSRALPGTMIDEQYF. The CDR3 DNA follows: TGTGCCACCAGCAGAGCCCTCCCCGGGACTATGATCGACGAGCAGTACTTC.

The rearrangement links TRBV28 to TRBJ2-7; 7 nucleotides line up with TRBD1. V gave up 3 bases and J gave up 4 bases; unmatched junction bases: 6. The germline CDR1 and CDR2 sequences are MDHEN and SYDVKM. The CDR3 sequence is 14 residues long. CDR3 DNA sequence: TGTGCCAGCAGTTTTCTAGGGGGCGGGTACGAGCAGTACTTC. It translates to CASSFLGGGYEQYF.

The V gene is TRBV5-5, the J gene TRBJ1-2; weak D call: TRBD1 (5 bases). V was trimmed by 0 bases and J by 0 bases, leaving 12 bases between them. This CDR3 has 16 amino acids. From germline, CDR1 is SGHKS and CDR2 YYEKEE (reference sequence). CDR3 in DNA: TGTGCCAGCAGCTTGGAACAGGCCCCCGCTAACTATGGCTACACCTTC. The encoded protein is CASSLEQAPANYGYTF.

The chain employs TRBV2 and TRBJ1-2; D is ambiguous. Trimming pared 4 bases from V and 4 bases from J, leaving 7 bases between. The CDR3 consists of 12 residues. Per germline, CDR1 SNHLY and CDR2 FYNNEI. CDR3: CASSGVTYGYTF. For the CDR3, the DNA is TGTGCCAGCAGTGGGGTGACCTATGGCTACACCTTC.

The rearrangement links TRBV19 to TRBJ2-7; D not resolved. Trimming cost V 7 bases and J 2 bases, with 12 bases left between them. The CDR3 is 13 amino acids. Germline lookup yields CDR1 LNHDA and CDR2 SQIVND (reference sequence). The CDR3 loop is CASKSSAAYEQYF. As DNA, the CDR3 is TGTGCCAGTAAATCAAGCGCCGCCTACGAGCAGTACTTC.

The chain recombines TRBV7-9 with TRBJ2-7; D gene unclear. Trimming took 1 base from V and 5 from J, leaving 6 bases between them. The CDR3 loop spans 12 amino acids. Germline CDR1 is SEHNR and CDR2 is FQNEAQ (reference sequence). Here the CDR3 DNA reads TGTGCCAGCAGCTTAGATGGCGACGAGCAGTACTTC. Translated: CASSLDGDEQYF.

The V and J genes are TRBV29-1 and TRBJ2-3, with D possibly being TRBD1 (7 bases). Germline-derived CDR1 and CDR2 are SQVTM and ANQGSEA. The CDR3 has 15 residues. V shed 6 bases and J shed 4 bases, with 20 bases lying between them. This chain's CDR3 is CSVEGTARAADTQYF. CDR3 in DNA: TGCAGCGTGGAGGGGACAGCAAGGGCCGCAGATACGCAGTATTTT.